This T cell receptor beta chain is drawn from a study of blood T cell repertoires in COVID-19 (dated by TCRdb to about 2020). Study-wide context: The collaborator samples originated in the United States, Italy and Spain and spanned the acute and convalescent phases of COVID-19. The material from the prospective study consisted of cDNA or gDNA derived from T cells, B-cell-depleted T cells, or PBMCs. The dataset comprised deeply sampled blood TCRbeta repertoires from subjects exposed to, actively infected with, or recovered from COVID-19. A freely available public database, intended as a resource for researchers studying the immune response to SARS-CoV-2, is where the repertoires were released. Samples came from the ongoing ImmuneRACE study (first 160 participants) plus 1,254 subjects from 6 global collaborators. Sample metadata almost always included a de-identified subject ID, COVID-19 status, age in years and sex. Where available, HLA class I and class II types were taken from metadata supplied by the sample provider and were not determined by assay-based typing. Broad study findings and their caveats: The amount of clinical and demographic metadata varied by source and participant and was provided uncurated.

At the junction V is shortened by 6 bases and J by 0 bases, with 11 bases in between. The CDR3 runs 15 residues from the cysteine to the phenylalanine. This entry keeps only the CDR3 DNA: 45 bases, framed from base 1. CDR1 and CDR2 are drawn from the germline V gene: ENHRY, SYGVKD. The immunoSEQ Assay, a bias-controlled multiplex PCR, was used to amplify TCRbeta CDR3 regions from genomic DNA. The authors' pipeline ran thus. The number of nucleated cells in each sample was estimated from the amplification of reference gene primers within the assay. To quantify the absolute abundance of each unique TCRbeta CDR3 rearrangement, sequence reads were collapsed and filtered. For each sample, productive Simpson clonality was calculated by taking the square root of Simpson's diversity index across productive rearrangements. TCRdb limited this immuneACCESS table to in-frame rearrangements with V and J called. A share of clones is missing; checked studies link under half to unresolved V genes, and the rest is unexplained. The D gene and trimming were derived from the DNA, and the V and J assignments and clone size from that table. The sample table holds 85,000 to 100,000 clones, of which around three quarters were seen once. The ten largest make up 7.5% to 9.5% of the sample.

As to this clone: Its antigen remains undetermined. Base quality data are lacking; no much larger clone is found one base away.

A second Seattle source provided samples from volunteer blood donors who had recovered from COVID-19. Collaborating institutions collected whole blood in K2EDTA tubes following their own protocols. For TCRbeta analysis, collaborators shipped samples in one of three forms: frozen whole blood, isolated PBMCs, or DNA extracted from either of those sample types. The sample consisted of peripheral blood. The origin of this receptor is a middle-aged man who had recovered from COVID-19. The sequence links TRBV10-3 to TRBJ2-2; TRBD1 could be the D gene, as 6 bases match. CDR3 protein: CAISEGTTNTGELFF. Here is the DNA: TGTGCCATCAGCGAGGGGACAACGAACACCGGGGAGCTGTTTTTT.